The present entry profiles one TCR beta chain with its context. As yet, its antigen is unknown. This sample is drawn from a study of cytomegalovirus exposure and HLA in healthy donors. The CDR3 is 17 amino acids. Germline CDR1 is SGDLS and CDR2 is YYNGEE. V dropped 0 bases and J dropped 4; count of bases not matched to a gene: 12. The primer mix had 60 Vbeta and 13 Jbeta primers. TCRdb's copy holds only in-frame clones and misses some; the assay was immunoSEQ multiplex PCR. The sample holds 160,000 or so clones, 72% seen once. Study-level findings and limits: Later analysis suggested links between common viral pathogens and several top significant clusters. When analyzed later, a missense DCLRE1C variant was found to be linked to TCR beta V- and J-gene trimming. Only CMV serostatus was available as immune exposure information. Presence/absence analyses took donor sequencing depth as roughly uniform.

V usage is TRBV9 and J usage is TRBJ1-1; 7 nucleotides align to TRBD1. Sequencing was carried out using PBMCs. The receptor was derived from a human donor in good health. The CDR3 reads CASSVGLDRVVGTEAFF. DNA for the CDR3: TGTGCCAGCAGCGTAGGGTTAGACAGGGTGGTGGGCACTGAAGCTTTCTTT.